These 25 T cell receptor beta chains originate from one sample sequenced in a study of OX40 agonist ivuxolimab in advanced cancers. Profiling relied on immunoSEQ multiplex PCR, and the TCRdb table lists in-frame clones only, not all of them. This sample has some 40,000 clones, with roughly 80% found just once. Sample: CD4+ or CD8+ T cells sorted from blood, taken in a trial of the OX40 agonist ivuxolimab. The receptors here all came from an adult with an advanced solid tumor such as melanoma, head and neck, liver or kidney cancer.

This chain connects TRBV4-1 to TRBJ2-1; unclear D gene. The CDR3 runs to 14 residues. Deletions cut 3 bases from V and 8 bases from J, with 14 bases between. Germline CDR1 MGHRA, CDR2 YSYEKL. CDR3 sequence reads: CASSHTQPLDEQFF. CDR3 nucleotides: TGCGCCAGCAGCCATACCCAACCCCTCGATGAGCAGTTCTTC.

The V gene is TRBV25-1, the J gene TRBJ2-2; the D gene is possibly TRBD1 (6 bases). Germline lookup yields CDR1 MGHDK and CDR2 SYGVNS. Trimming took 0 bases from V and 7 from J, leaving 15 bases between them. The CDR3 is 16 residues long. CDR3 DNA: TGTGCCAGCAGTGAATATGGGACAAAGCAGGACGGGGAGCTGTTTTTT. Amino acid sequence: CASSEYGTKQDGELFF.

V is TRBV5-6 and J is TRBJ2-5; D tentatively fits TRBD1 or TRBD2 (5 bases each). V was pared by 6 bases and J by 3 bases, with 15 bases between. The length of the CDR3 is 14 residues. CDR1 is SGHDT and CDR2 is YYEEEE in the germline V gene. The CDR3 protein is CASNFAGTKETQYF. The CDR3 nucleotides are TGTGCCAGCAACTTCGCCGGGACCAAAGAGACCCAGTACTTC.

The count of this clone is one. This chain joins TRBV28 and TRBJ1-1, with D uncertain. Trimming cost V 1 base and J 7 bases, with 13 bases left between them. The CDR3 runs 14 residues. Germline CDR1 reads MDHEN; CDR2 reads SYDVKM. The CDR3 reads CASSLSLYLSEAFF. Written as DNA, the CDR3 is TGTGCCAGCAGTTTATCCCTATACCTGAGTGAAGCTTTCTTT.

The chain carries TRBV30 and TRBJ2-3; no reliable D call. The CDR3 loop spans 14 amino acids. Germline V gene data show CDR1 as GTSNPN and CDR2 as SVGIG (reference sequence). The V gene lost 3 bases and the J gene lost 0 bases, with 10 bases spanning the gap. CDR3 region: CAWSRAVSTDTQYF. In DNA, the CDR3 is TGTGCCTGGAGCCGGGCGGTTAGCACAGATACGCAGTATTTT.

This chain uses TRBV7-2 with TRBJ2-3; 8 bases fit TRBD2. The germline CDR1 and CDR2 sequences are SGHTA and FQGNSA. The V gene end was trimmed by 4 bases and the J gene end by 7 bases; junction bases not matched to a gene: 7. The CDR3 runs 14 residues. The CDR3 DNA reads as TGTGCCAGCAGCTCCCAAGCGGGAGTGTATACGCAGTATTTT. This translates into CASSSQAGVYTQYF.

This rearrangement joins TRBV7-3 to TRBJ2-3; D tentatively reads TRBD1 or TRBD2 (5 bases each). The CDR3 runs 14 residues. The germline CDR1 and CDR2 sequences are SGHTA and FQGTGA. V lost 3 bases and J lost 0, with 7 bases in between. DNA for the CDR3: TGTGCCAGCAGCTTTCGGGGCAGCACAGATACGCAGTATTTT. This sequence encodes CASSFRGSTDTQYF. Combining the CDR3 with reference TRBV7-3 and TRBJ2-3 gives the whole variable domain GAGVSQTPSNKVTEKGKYVELRCDPISGHTALYWYRQSLGQGPEFLIYFQGTGAADDSGLPNDRFFAVRPEGSVSTLKIQRTERGDSAVYLCASSFRGSTDTQYFGPGTRLTVL.

J is TRBJ1-2 and V is TRBV6-1; 8 nucleotides match TRBD1. This CDR3 region has 13 residues. The V segment lost 5 bases and the J segment 8 bases; nucleotides outside the gene matches: 7. CDR1 is MNHNS, CDR2 SASEGT, per germline. The CDR3 coding sequence is TGTGCCAGCAGTCCAACAGGGGGGAAGGGCTACACCTTC. Encoded protein: CASSPTGGKGYTF.

The chain recombines TRBV7-8 with TRBJ2-2; tentatively, D is TRBD2 (6 bases). Germline-derived CDR1 and CDR2 are SGHVS and FQNEAQ. The CDR3 is 17 amino acids. Trimming took off 2 bases at V and 5 bases at J, with 18 bases between the two ends. CDR3 nucleotides: TGTGCCAGCAGCTTAACGTCGGGCGGGATTTATACCGGGGAGCTGTTTTTT. It encodes CASSLTSGGIYTGELFF.

This rearrangement joins TRBV5-1 to TRBJ2-3; 8 bases are shared with TRBD2. There are 15 residues in the CDR3. In germline, CDR1 is SGHRS, CDR2 YFSETQ. V gave up 0 bases and J gave up 3 bases; unmatched junction bases: 3. CDR3: CASSLAPSGTDTQYF. The CDR3 DNA is TGCGCCAGCAGCTTGGCCCCTAGCGGGACAGATACGCAGTATTTT.

The chain joins TRBV5-1 to TRBJ2-1; 13 positions match TRBD2. The CDR3 runs 13 residues. V trimming: 5 bases; J trimming: 7 bases; junction bases outside the gene matches: 0. Germline values: CDR1 SGHRS, CDR2 YFSETQ. CDR3 coding DNA: TGCGCCAGCAGGACTAGCGGGGGGAATGAGCAGTTCTTC. Protein product: CASRTSGGNEQFF.

The genes are TRBV28 and TRBJ2-7; 9 bases line up with TRBD2. Losses at the gene ends were 2 bases for V and 3 bases for J; bases not matched to a gene: 5. There are 15 residues in the CDR3. Germline V CDR1 and CDR2: MDHEN, SYDVKM. CDR3 sequence: CASSLTAGGRYEQYF. The DNA for the CDR3 is TGTGCCAGCAGTTTAACGGCGGGGGGGCGCTACGAGCAGTACTTC.

The chain combines TRBV14 with TRBJ1-6, with D perhaps matching TRBD1 (6 bases). V gave up 5 bases and J gave up 11 bases, with 10 bases separating them. Germline-derived CDR1 and CDR2 are SGHDN and FVKESK. The CDR3 extends over 12 amino acids. The CDR3 coding sequence is TGTGCCAGCAGCACAGGGCAAGCACCCCTCCACTTT. Translation: CASSTGQAPLHF.

The chain's CDR3 is CASSVDRASYEQYF. The CDR3 DNA sequence: TGTGCCAGCAGCGTGGACAGGGCTTCCTACGAGCAGTACTTC. The rearrangement links TRBV9 to TRBJ2-7, with 8 bases fitting TRBD1. After removal of 2 bases from V and 1 base from J, the junction contained 2 bases not matched to a gene. This CDR3 region has 14 residues. The germline V gene encodes CDR1 SGDLS and CDR2 YYNGEE.

The rearrangement links TRBV6-6 to TRBJ2-5; D remains unclear. With 2 bases removed from V and 2 bases from J, the gap between germline ends came to 6 bases. The CDR3 length is 13 residues. CDR1 and CDR2 (germline): MNHNY, SVGAGI (reference sequence). As DNA, the CDR3 is TGTGCCAGCAGTTACATGGGACAAGAGACCCAGTACTTC. Translating it yields CASSYMGQETQYF.

The chain links TRBV4-1 to TRBJ2-5; D might be TRBD1 (5 bases). Germline CDR1 and CDR2: MGHRA and YSYEKL. The CDR3 length is 14 residues. The ends were cut back, 5 bases at V and 3 bases at J, with 13 bases in the middle. Here the CDR3 reads CASSFSPTEETQYF. CDR3 coding DNA: TGCGCCAGCAGCTTCTCCCCGACAGAAGAGACCCAGTACTTC.

The table lists this clone with a few counts. The chain is built from TRBV30 and TRBJ1-5; the D is unclear. This CDR3 has 15 residues. Germline CDR1 reads GTSNPN; CDR2 reads SVGIG (reference sequence). With 0 bases removed from V and 3 bases from J, the gap between germline ends came to 12 bases. CDR3 residues: CAWSVKGLYNQPQHF. Here the CDR3 DNA reads TGTGCCTGGAGTGTAAAGGGCCTGTACAATCAGCCCCAGCATTTT. Drawing the rest from reference TRBV30 and TRBJ1-5, the complete variable domain is SQTIHQWPATLVQPVGSPLSLECTVEGTSNPNLYWYRQAAGRGLQLLFYSVGIGQISSEVPQNLSASRPQDRQFILSSKKLLLSDSGFYLCAWSVKGLYNQPQHFGDGTRLSIL.

The chain has TRBV11-2 and TRBJ1-2, with TRBD1 matching over 7 bases. CDR3 size: 15 residues. Germline CDR1 SGHAT, CDR2 FQNNGV. Trimming took 3 bases from V and 0 from J; bases not matched to a gene: 4. The CDR3 sequence is CASSLTGPANYGYTF. The CDR3, as DNA: TGTGCCAGCAGCTTGACAGGGCCAGCTAACTATGGCTACACCTTC.

This sequence joins TRBV7-6 and TRBJ2-3; TRBD1 agrees at 7 bases. The germline V gene encodes CDR1 SGHVS and CDR2 FNYEAQ. J gave up 6 bases and V 5 bases, and 5 bases lay outside the gene matches. This CDR3 is built from 13 residues. The CDR3 sequence: CASSEGAADTQYF. CDR3 in DNA: TGTGCCAGCAGCGAGGGGGCGGCCGATACGCAGTATTTT. Filled out from reference TRBV7-6 and TRBJ2-3, the complete variable domain reads GAGVSQSPRYKVTKRGQDVALRCDPISGHVSLYWYRQALGQGPEFLTYFNYEAQQDKSGLPNDRFSAERPEGSISTLTIQRTEQRDSAMYRCASSEGAADTQYFGPGTRLTVL.

In this sample, this clone turned up a few times. The chain joins TRBV9 to TRBJ2-1; TRBD2 agrees at 9 bases. Trimming took 4 bases from V and 3 from J; bases not matched to a gene: 8. This CDR3 contains 16 residues. Germline V CDR1 and CDR2: SGDLS, YYNGEE. In nucleotides, the CDR3 is TGTGCCAGCAGCCCGACCGGGACTAGCTTCTACAATGAGCAGTTCTTC. The encoded protein is CASSPTGTSFYNEQFF.

This chain links TRBV6-1 with TRBJ1-1; no clear D. With 11 bases removed from V and 5 bases from J, the gap between germline ends came to 24 bases. Germline CDR1 and CDR2: MNHNS and SASEGT. This CDR3 comprises 15 residues. CDR3 nucleotides: TGTGCCCCCAGTAGGGAGTCCGAAAGGAGGACTGAAGCTTTCTTT. Its protein is CAPSRESERRTEAFF.

The chain carries TRBV5-4 and TRBJ2-5; TRBD2 might be the D (6 bases). CDR3 length: 15 amino acids. Germline V gene lookup returns CDR1 SGHNT and CDR2 YYREEE (reference sequence). V lost 0 bases to trimming and J lost 9 bases, with 18 bases between them. CDR3 amino acids: CASSLVWQREEAQYF. CDR3 coding DNA: TGTGCCAGCAGCTTGGTCTGGCAGAGGGAGGAGGCCCAGTACTTC. The variable domain in full, completed from reference TRBV5-4 and TRBJ2-5, reads ETGVTQSPTHLIKTRGQQVTLRCSSQSGHNTVSWYQQALGQGPQFIFQYYREEENGRGNFPPRFSGLQFPNYSSELNVNALELDDSALYLCASSLVWQREEAQYFGPGTRLLVL.

The chain recombines TRBV6-5 with TRBJ1-2; 9 bases align to TRBD1. Trimming removed 5 bases from V and 8 bases from J; junction bases left unmatched: 6. The CDR3 covers 13 residues. Germline-derived CDR1 and CDR2 are MNHEY and SVGAGI. The CDR3 is CASSRTGGRGYTF. CDR3 coding DNA: TGTGCCAGCAGTCGTACAGGGGGCCGGGGCTACACCTTC.

The V call is TRBV5-6, the J call TRBJ2-3; possible D gene TRBD2, 5 bases. CDR1 and CDR2 from the germline V gene are SGHDT and YYEEEE. The V gene lost 4 bases and the J gene lost 4 bases, with 13 bases spanning the gap. This CDR3 comprises 14 residues. CDR3 sequence reads: CASSPGSWADTQYF. CDR3 nucleotide sequence: TGTGCCAGCAGCCCGGGGAGCTGGGCAGATACGCAGTATTTT.

This chain links TRBV7-9 with TRBJ1-1; D is unresolved. This CDR3 spans 11 amino acids. V was shortened by 5 bases and J by 6 bases, with 7 bases between the two germline ends. CDR1 is SEHNR and CDR2 is FQNEAQ in the germline V gene (reference sequence). DNA for the CDR3: TGTGCCAGCAGCCAGAGCTCTGAAGCTTTCTTT. Encoded protein: CASSQSSEAFF. The full variable domain, in which reference TRBV7-9 and TRBJ1-1 provide the parts outside the CDR3, is DTGVSQNPRHKITKRGQNVTFRCDPISEHNRLYWYRQTLGQGPEFLTYFQNEAQLEKSRLLSDRFSAERPKGSFSTLEIQRTEQGDSAMYLCASSQSSEAFFGQGTRLTVV.